A single sample gave rise to the 5 T cell receptor beta chains below, sequenced in a study of T-cell memory formation after mild COVID-19. TCRdb recomputed calls from the 5' RACE reads with MiXCR, one row per CDR3 protein. The data show roughly 350,000 distinct CDR3 sequences, about an eighth seen once. The sample taken for sequencing was PBMCs or a T cell subset sorted from them (not recorded which). The receptors were sampled from a man younger than 35 who had mild COVID-19 (a few samples of this study predate the infection). Cell type and time point are not known.

This clonotype was counted only a few times. The chain joins TRBV7-2 to TRBJ2-1, with D perhaps being TRBD1 or TRBD2 (5 bases each). This CDR3 has 14 residues. Germline loops: CDR1 SGHTA, CDR2 FQGNSA. V lost 2 bases, J lost 5 bases, and 10 bases lay in between. CDR3 amino acids: CASSLRDHNNEQFF. The CDR3, as DNA: TGTGCCAGCAGCTTAAGGGACCATAACAATGAGCAGTTCTTC.

The chain has TRBV6-2 or TRBV6-3 and TRBJ2-1, with D possibly being TRBD2 (6 bases). This CDR3 spans 16 amino acids. Trimming shortened V by 6 bases and J by 0 bases, and 15 bases separated the two germline ends. Germline loops: CDR1 MNHEY, CDR2 SVGEGT. The CDR3 DNA is TGTGCCAGCAGCAATCCCCGGGAGAGCTCCTACAATGAGCAGTTCTTC. Its protein is CASSNPRESSYNEQFF.

The chain has TRBV12-3 or TRBV12-4 and TRBJ1-2, with D hard to call. V shed 6 bases and J shed 2 bases, with 10 bases lying between them. This CDR3 has 13 residues. DNA for the CDR3: TGTGCCAGCAGGCTCGACGGGAACTATGGCTACACCTTC. Protein sequence: CASRLDGNYGYTF.

The gene calls are TRBV5-1 and TRBJ2-3, with 10 bases identical to TRBD1. The CDR3 is 16 residues long. J was trimmed by 3 bases and V by 3 bases; bases with no gene match: 7. Germline V gene lookup returns CDR1 SGHRS and CDR2 YFSETQ. The CDR3 coding sequence is TGCGCCAGCAGCTCTGGACAGGGGGGTAGGACAGATACGCAGTATTTT. Protein: CASSSGQGGRTDTQYF.

This chain joins TRBV3-1 and TRBJ1-1, with D perhaps TRBD1 (5 bases). V was pared by 4 bases and J by 11 bases, with 14 bases between. CDR1 LGHDT and CDR2 YNNKEL come from the germline V gene (reference sequence). This CDR3 is built from 12 residues. This chain's CDR3 is CASSPTGTRAFF. The CDR3, as DNA: TGTGCCAGCAGCCCCACCGGGACGAGGGCTTTCTTT.